This entry describes one T cell receptor (beta chain). Original methodology: Estimation of nucleated cell counts relied on the amplification of reference gene primers. Assay: immunoSEQ multiplex PCR; the TCRdb copy retains only in-frame clones and omits some. The DNA gave D and trimming, while V, J and clone size come from that table. The data contain 35,000 to 50,000 clones, about 82% of them seen just once; the ten biggest clones take up about 9.1%. This sample is part of a study of blood T cell repertoires in COVID-19. The overall study: COVID-19 samples from acute and convalescent phases originated in the United States, Italy and Spain. PBMCs, B-cell-depleted T cells, or T cells provided the cDNA or gDNA that made up the material.

The CDR3 is 15 residues long. The germline V gene has CDR1 LNHDA and CDR2 SQIVND (reference sequence). The trim removed 8 bases at V and 0 bases at J, leaving 9 bases unmatched. The chain recombines TRBV19 with TRBJ2-7; 8 bases match TRBD1. Sequencing input: peripheral blood. The TCR comes from a man in his 60s in a cohort sampled during active COVID-19. CDR3 nucleotide sequence: TGTGCCAGTCGCTCTTCGGACAGGGTCTCCTACGAGCAGTACTTC. Translating gives CASRSSDRVSYEQYF.